The T cell receptor (beta chain) described here comes from a study of cytomegalovirus exposure and HLA in healthy donors. Primers: 60 Vbeta forward and 13 Jbeta reverse. The table came from immunoSEQ multiplex PCR; TCRdb's copy has only in-frame clones and leaves some out. The data hold more than 100,000 clones, with 80% observed a single time. V shed 5 bases, J shed 7 bases, and the junction held 6 bases outside the gene matches. Germline values: CDR1 SQVTM, CDR2 ANQGSEA. CDR3 length: 12 residues. This TCR was sampled from a man in his forties or fifties in good health and CMV-seronegative. Sequencing was performed on PBMCs. The V and J genes are TRBV29-1 and TRBJ1-2; 8 bases are a match to TRBD1. CDR3 DNA: TGCAGCGTTTTCCTGACAGGGGTTGGCTACACCTTC. It yields the protein CSVFLTGVGYTF.